Listed below are T cell receptor beta chains from one sample, sequenced in a study of blood T cell repertoires in COVID-19. Measured with immunoSEQ multiplex PCR; TCRdb has only the in-frame clones, and not every one. The repertoire includes 250,000 to 400,000 clones, more than 70% of them detected once, and 1.5% to 2% sits in the top ten. The sample consisted of peripheral blood. The source of these receptors is a woman aged 25-40 years with COVID-19, enrolled during active disease. Both conserved end residues are part of each CDR3. D genes are given only for firm matches. Clone size, where shown, is once, few, many, or a class for clones that have expanded.

D,J,size,length,V,DNA,CDR3
.,TRBJ1-1,once,13,TRBV5-1,TGCGCCAGCAGCTTTGGGCAGAACACTGAAGCTTTCTTT,CASSFGQNTEAFF
TRBD1,TRBJ2-1,.,16,TRBV19,TGTGCCAGTAGTGTTGGACAGGGGGAGTCATGGGCTGAGCAGTTCTTC,CASSVGQGESWAEQFF
.,TRBJ1-3,.,15,TRBV6-6,TGTGCCAGCAGTCAAGCAGGGAACGCTGGAAACACCATATATTTT,CASSQAGNAGNTIYF
TRBD1,TRBJ1-6,.,15,TRBV19,TGTGCCAGTACCCAAGGGTGGGGACAGGGTCCATTTCTCCACTTT,CASTQGWGQGPFLHF
TRBD2,TRBJ2-1,once,16,TRBV15,TGTGCCACCAGCAGGATAGCGGGGAGCTCCTACAATGAGCAGTTCTTC,CATSRIAGSSYNEQFF
TRBD1,TRBJ1-2,few,14,TRBV2,TGTGCCAGCAGTGGGGGACAGGGAGGGGATGGCTACACCTTC,CASSGGQGGDGYTF
.,TRBJ1-5,.,15,TRBV2,TGTGCCAGCAGTGTAACGCAGGGAATGAATCAGCCCCAGCATTTT,CASSVTQGMNQPQHF
.,TRBJ2-2,few,14,TRBV6-5,TGTGCCAGCACCTCGGACACGAACACCGGGGAGCTGTTTTTT,CASTSDTNTGELFF
TRBD1,TRBJ1-1,.,15,TRBV6-5,TGTGCCAGCAGTAGGGACAGGGGGCGCGTCACTGAAGCTTTCTTT,CASSRDRGRVTEAFF
.,TRBJ1-2,.,18,TRBV10-3,TGTGCCATCAGCCAGCGGGGCGAACAGCGTCCTGGAGAATATGGCTACACCTTC,CAISQRGEQRPGEYGYTF
.,TRBJ1-6,.,13,TRBV12-3/TRBV12-4,TGTGCCACCGCGCGGACGGGAGATTCACCCCTCCACTTT,CATARTGDSPLHF
.,TRBJ1-6,.,13,TRBV11-2,TGTGCCAGCAGCCACACGGGGGTTTCACCCCTCCACTTT,CASSHTGVSPLHF
.,TRBJ2-7,.,11,TRBV3-1/TRBV3-2,TGTGCCAGCCGGGGATCCATCGAGCAGTACTTC,CASRGSIEQYF
.,TRBJ2-2,.,15,TRBV19,TGTGCCAGTAGTTTCACCAGCGCGGGCTACGGGGAGCTGTTTTTT,CASSFTSAGYGELFF
TRBD2,TRBJ2-1,.,19,TRBV11-3,TGTGCCAGCAGCTCCCGTCACAGCGGGAGCTCCTCTCCCTTCCATGAGCAGTTCTTC,CASSSRHSGSSSPFHEQFF
.,TRBJ1-1,few,13,TRBV6-2/TRBV6-3,TGTGCCAGCAGTAGCAGGGAGAACACTGAAGCTTTCTTT,CASSSRENTEAFF
.,TRBJ2-1,.,13,TRBV7-2,TGTGCCAGCAGCTTAGCACTCACCGCTGAGCAGTTCTTC,CASSLALTAEQFF
TRBD2,TRBJ2-3,.,18,TRBV5-1,TGCGCCAGCAGCTTCGACACGGGACTAGCGGGGACCGCAGATACGCAGTATTTT,CASSFDTGLAGTADTQYF
.,TRBJ1-4,.,17,TRBV7-6,TGTGCCAGCAGGACCGCGGGTACGTCGACCACTAATGAAAAACTGTTTTTT,CASRTAGTSTTNEKLFF
TRBD1,TRBJ1-3,.,16,TRBV4-1,TGCGCCAGCAGCCAGCACGACAGGGCCTCTGGAAACACCATATATTTT,CASSQHDRASGNTIYF
TRBD1,TRBJ2-1,few,15,TRBV6-6,TGTGCCAGCAGAGCCGGGACAGGGGCCCTCCATGAGCAGTTCTTC,CASRAGTGALHEQFF
.,TRBJ1-1,.,14,TRBV5-1,TGCGCCAGCAGCCAACGGAGTATGAACACTGAAGCTTTCTTT,CASSQRSMNTEAFF
TRBD1,TRBJ2-1,once,13,TRBV11-3,TGTGCCAGCAGCCAGGGACAGGGCCTTGAGCAGTTCTTC,CASSQGQGLEQFF
TRBD1,TRBJ2-2,few,15,TRBV7-9,TGTGCCAGCAGCCCCGGACAGGGGGACACCGGGGAGCTGTTTTTT,CASSPGQGDTGELFF
TRBD1,TRBJ2-3,.,15,TRBV12-5,TGTGCTAGTGGCGGAGGGACAGGGCCCCCAGATACGCAGTATTTT,CASGGGTGPPDTQYF
TRBD1,TRBJ2-1,.,14,TRBV5-1,TGCGCCAGCAGCTCAGGGACAGGAGAATCCCCCCCGTTCTTC,CASSSGTGESPPFF
.,TRBJ1-2,.,15,TRBV10-3,TGTGCCATCAGTGAAAGGGAGGGGCGCGGGTATGGCTACACCTTC,CAISEREGRGYGYTF
TRBD1,TRBJ2-5,.,14,TRBV7-3,TGTGCCAGCAGCTTAGGGACAGGACAAGAGACCCAGTACTTC,CASSLGTGQETQYF
TRBD1,TRBJ1-1,.,14,TRBV7-8,TGTGCCAGCAGCCGAGCACAGGGGGCCACTGAAGCTTTCTTT,CASSRAQGATEAFF
.,TRBJ1-1,.,13,TRBV7-9,TGTGCCAGCAGGCAACAGGGAGACACTGAAGCTTTCTTT,CASRQQGDTEAFF
TRBD1,TRBJ1-5,.,15,TRBV18,TGTGCCAGCTCACCTCACGACAGGGGCAATCAGCCCCAGCATTTT,CASSPHDRGNQPQHF
.,TRBJ2-5,.,17,TRBV11-3,TGTGCCAGCAGCTCGAAAGGGTTGTGGCGGGGCGGGGAGACCCAGTACTTC,CASSSKGLWRGGETQYF
TRBD1,TRBJ1-2,.,14,TRBV30,TGTGCCTGGAGTTATGGACAGGGAAGGGACGGCTACACCTTC,CAWSYGQGRDGYTF
.,TRBJ2-3,.,18,TRBV12-5,TGTGCTAGTGGTTTGTCCCTCAGGGGGCTAGCGGTTACAGATACGCAGTATTTT,CASGLSLRGLAVTDTQYF
.,TRBJ1-4,.,18,TRBV7-9,TGTGCCAGCAGCTTATTGTTCGTGGCGGATCCAACTAATGAAAAACTGTTTTTT,CASSLLFVADPTNEKLFF
.,TRBJ2-3,few,13,TRBV7-3,TGTGCCAGCAGCCCGAGCCCGTCAGATACGCAGTATTTT,CASSPSPSDTQYF
TRBD1,TRBJ2-7,.,15,TRBV4-3,TGCGCCAGCAGCCCATCACAGGGGAGCTCCTACGAGCAGTACTTC,CASSPSQGSSYEQYF
TRBD1,TRBJ2-7,few,14,TRBV5-1,TGCGCCAGCAGTCATTGGGACAGCTCCTACGAGCAGTACTTC,CASSHWDSSYEQYF
.,TRBJ1-1,once,11,TRBV12-3/TRBV12-4,TGTGCCAGCAGTTTGAGGTCGGTAGCTTTCTTT,CASSLRSVAFF
.,TRBJ2-2,.,14,TRBV7-9,TGTGCCAGCAGCCTAGGGAGGAGCACCGGGGAGCTGTTTTTT,CASSLGRSTGELFF
.,TRBJ1-1,.,16,TRBV4-3,TGCGCCAGCAGCCAAGAACCGAACTCGGGAGGGACTGAAGCTTTCTTT,CASSQEPNSGGTEAFF
TRBD1,TRBJ1-1,.,18,TRBV4-1,TGCGCCAGCAGCCAAGTACCTCTTAACCCGGGACAGGGAACTGAAGCTTTCTTT,CASSQVPLNPGQGTEAFF
TRBD1,TRBJ1-3,.,16,TRBV9,TGTGCCAGCAGCGACCGGGACAGTAGCTCTGGAAACACCATATATTTT,CASSDRDSSSGNTIYF
.,TRBJ2-1,.,14,TRBV14,TGTGCCAGCAGCCAAGATTGGCCCTACAATGAGCAGTTCTTC,CASSQDWPYNEQFF
.,TRBJ1-4,.,15,TRBV6-4,TGTGCCAGCATTTTTCGCGTCGACAGCAATGAAAAACTGTTTTTT,CASIFRVDSNEKLFF
TRBD1,TRBJ2-1,.,14,TRBV29-1,TGCAGCGTCGGAGAACAGGGGGCGGCCAATGAGCAGTTCTTC,CSVGEQGAANEQFF
TRBD1,TRBJ1-5,.,16,TRBV7-9,TGTGCCAGCAGCCCAACAGGGGGGAGTAGCAATCAGCCCCAGCATTTT,CASSPTGGSSNQPQHF
TRBD1,TRBJ1-5,.,15,TRBV9,TGTGCCAGCAGCTTCTCAGGGGGTAGCAATCAGCCCCAGCATTTT,CASSFSGGSNQPQHF
TRBD1,TRBJ1-4,.,15,TRBV5-1,TGCGCCAGCAGCTTGGGGGACAGGGGGAATGAAAAACTGTTTTTT,CASSLGDRGNEKLFF
.,TRBJ1-2,.,13,TRBV28,TGTGCCAGCAGACCTGGACAGAGCTATGGCTACACCTTC,CASRPGQSYGYTF
TRBD1,TRBJ2-5,.,15,TRBV7-9,TGTGCCAGCAGCCCCCCTGGGACAGGGAAAGAGACCCAGTACTTC,CASSPPGTGKETQYF
.,TRBJ1-3,many,16,TRBV7-8,TGTGCCAGCAGCTCCACCCGGGGGAGCTCTGGAAACACCATATATTTT,CASSSTRGSSGNTIYF
TRBD2,TRBJ2-1,.,17,TRBV28,TGTGCCAGCAGTCTTATCCGCGCGCGGGGGGGCCGCAATGAGCAGTTCTTC,CASSLIRARGGRNEQFF
TRBD1,TRBJ1-2,many,15,TRBV28,TGTGCCAGCAGTTCCCTGGACAGGTGGGGTGATGGCTACACCTTC,CASSSLDRWGDGYTF